The 12 T cell receptor beta chains in this list originate from one sample, sequenced in a study of glioma-infiltrating T cells after dendritic cell vaccination. TCRdb keeps only in-frame clones here, not all; method: immunoSEQ multiplex PCR. The table has about 87,000 clones, about four fifths seen once. Documented time point: after dendritic cell vaccination, including at tumor progression/relapse. This specimen consisted of blood, obtained after dendritic cell vaccination. These receptors came from a human donor with glioblastoma.

The chain's CDR3 is CASSDEQVSYEQYF. The CDR3 DNA reads as TGTGCCAGCAGTGATGAACAGGTTTCCTACGAGCAGTACTTC. This chain uses TRBV2 with TRBJ2-7; D is possibly TRBD1 (5 bases). V shed 3 bases and J shed 1 base, with 10 bases lying between them. Germline CDR1 reads SNHLY; CDR2 reads FYNNEI. The CDR3 has 14 amino acids.

The rearrangement uses TRBV6-6 and TRBJ2-1, with 9 nucleotides matching TRBD2. The CDR3 is 12 residues long. Germline CDR1 is MNHNY and CDR2 is SVGAGI (reference sequence). The J segment lost 7 bases and the V segment lost 8 bases, leaving 3 bases of the junction unmatched. This chain's CDR3 is CASAGGHNEQFF. CDR3 coding DNA: TGTGCCAGCGCGGGGGGGCATAATGAGCAGTTCTTC.

Concerning this clone itself: The junction and the germline gene differ at one end; a read error may be behind it. V and J are TRBV7-7 and TRBJ2-2, with 7 bases matching TRBD1. This CDR3 is 15 amino acids long. Germline V gene sequence: CDR1 SSHAT, CDR2 FNYEAQ (reference sequence). The CDR3 here is CASSGDRANTGELFF. For the CDR3, the DNA is TGTGCTAGCAGCGGAGACAGGGCAAACACCGGGGAGCTGTTTTTT.

This clone was counted a few times. The chain employs TRBV11-1 and TRBJ2-7, with a weak D call TRBD2 (6 bases). The CDR3 length is 15 residues. Germline CDR1 reads SGHAT; CDR2 reads FQDESV (reference sequence). The germline V and J ends were trimmed by 3 bases and 1 base, with 13 bases remaining between them. DNA for the CDR3: TGTGCCAGCAGCTTCTTAAGGGGAGGATCCTACGAGCAGTACTTC. Its translation: CASSFLRGGSYEQYF. Combining the CDR3 with reference TRBV11-1 and TRBJ2-7 gives the whole variable domain EAEVAQSPRYKITEKSQAVAFWCDPISGHATLYWYRQILGQGPELLVQFQDESVVDDSQLPKDRFSAERLKGVDSTLKIQPAELGDSAMYLCASSFLRGGSYEQYFGPGTRLTVT.

V and J are TRBV19 and TRBJ1-5; D may be TRBD1 (6 bases). CDR1 is LNHDA and CDR2 is SQIVND in the germline V gene (reference sequence). The V and J ends lost 7 bases and 3 bases respectively, with 13 bases between them. The CDR3 loop spans 14 amino acids. The CDR3 DNA reads TGTGCCAGTACCCTGGGGGCCCTCAATCAGCCCCAGCATTTT. Its translation: CASTLGALNQPQHF.

The chain joins TRBV27 to TRBJ2-7; D perhaps matches TRBD2 (5 bases). There are 14 residues in the CDR3. Germline V gene sequence: CDR1 MNHEY, CDR2 SMNVEV (reference sequence). V was cut by 6 bases and J by 5 bases, with 17 bases left in between. This CDR3 reads CASSPAMRVDEQYF. The CDR3 region has the DNA TGTGCCAGCAGCCCCGCAATGAGGGTTGACGAGCAGTACTTC.

V gene TRBV25-1 combines with J gene TRBJ1-1, with unresolved D. Germline values: CDR1 MGHDK, CDR2 SYGVNS. Trimming cost V 1 base and J 1 base, with 10 bases left between them. This CDR3 is built from 15 residues. CDR3 bases: TGTGCCAGCAGTGAATTGGGCACTTCGAACACTGAAGCTTTCTTT. This sequence encodes CASSELGTSNTEAFF.

The rearrangement uses TRBV5-1 and TRBJ1-3, with TRBD1 identical over 7 bases. After removal of 4 bases from V and 3 bases from J, the junction contained 10 bases not matched to a gene. The CDR3 length is 16 residues. The germline gives CDR1 SGHRS, CDR2 YFSETQ. The CDR3 region has the DNA TGCGCCAGCAGCCCCGACGCCGGGACAGTTGGAAACACCATATATTTT. The encoded protein is CASSPDAGTVGNTIYF.

The chain is built from TRBV7-2 and TRBJ2-5; 9 positions match TRBD2. Germline CDR1 and CDR2: SGHTA and FQGNSA. After removal of 5 bases from V and 5 bases from J, the junction contained 9 bases not matched to a gene. The CDR3 runs 15 residues. CDR3 DNA: TGTGCCAGCAGCCCGCGGCGGGGGGGAGGGGAGACCCAGTACTTC. Encoded protein: CASSPRRGGGETQYF.

The V gene is TRBV13, the J gene TRBJ1-6; 8 nucleotides agree with TRBD1. From germline, CDR1 is PRHDT and CDR2 FYEKMQ (reference sequence). The CDR3 runs 15 residues. V was clipped by 3 bases and J by 6 bases; unmatched bases: 4. CDR3 DNA: TGTGCCAGCAGCTTTCAGGGGGCCGGTAATTCACCCCTCCACTTT. Its translation: CASSFQGAGNSPLHF.

The rearrangement uses TRBV21-1 and TRBJ2-7; the D call in the table, TRBD1, was not verified against the DNA. TRBV21-1 counts as a pseudogene. The CDR3 sequence is 15 residues long. The chain's CDR3 is CASDRQGAGSSGQYF. DNA for the CDR3: TGTGCCAGCGACCGACAGGGGGCCGGGAGTAGTGGGCAGTACTTC.

V gene TRBV2 combines with J gene TRBJ1-2; 9 bases map to TRBD1. The junction had 18 bases not matched to a gene; V was cut back by 8 bases and J by 8 bases. This CDR3 spans 16 amino acids. CDR1 SNHLY and CDR2 FYNNEI come from the germline V gene. The CDR3 loop reads CASLLRAWTGVEGYTF. In nucleotides, the CDR3 is TGTGCCAGCCTATTGAGGGCCTGGACAGGGGTAGAAGGCTACACCTTC.